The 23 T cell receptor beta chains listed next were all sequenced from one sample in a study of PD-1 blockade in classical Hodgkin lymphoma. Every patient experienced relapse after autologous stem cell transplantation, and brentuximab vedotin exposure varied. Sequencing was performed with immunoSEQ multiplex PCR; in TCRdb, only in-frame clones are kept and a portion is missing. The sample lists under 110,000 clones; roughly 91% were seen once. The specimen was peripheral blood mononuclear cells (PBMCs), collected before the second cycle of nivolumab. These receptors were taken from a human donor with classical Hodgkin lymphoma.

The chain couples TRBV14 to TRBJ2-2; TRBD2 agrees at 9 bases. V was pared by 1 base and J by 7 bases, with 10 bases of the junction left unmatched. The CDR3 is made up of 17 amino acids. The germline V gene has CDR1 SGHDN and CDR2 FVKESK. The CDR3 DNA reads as TGTGCCAGCAGCCAAGTTCTCTCGGGACTAGCTGGCGGGGAGCTGTTTTTT. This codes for CASSQVLSGLAGGELFF.

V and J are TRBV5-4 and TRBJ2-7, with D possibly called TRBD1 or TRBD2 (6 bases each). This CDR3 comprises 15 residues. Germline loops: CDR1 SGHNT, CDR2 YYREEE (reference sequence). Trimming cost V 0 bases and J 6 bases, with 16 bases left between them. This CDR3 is CASSLAYGGLGEQYF. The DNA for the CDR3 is TGTGCCAGCAGCTTGGCCTACGGGGGCCTCGGCGAGCAGTACTTC.

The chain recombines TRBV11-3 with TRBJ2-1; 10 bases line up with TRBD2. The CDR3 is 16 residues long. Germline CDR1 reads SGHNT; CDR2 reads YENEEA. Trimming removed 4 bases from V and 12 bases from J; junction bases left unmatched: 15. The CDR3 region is CASSSHLAGEAEGQFF. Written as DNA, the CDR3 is TGTGCCAGCAGCTCCCATCTAGCGGGGGAGGCTGAGGGGCAGTTCTTC.

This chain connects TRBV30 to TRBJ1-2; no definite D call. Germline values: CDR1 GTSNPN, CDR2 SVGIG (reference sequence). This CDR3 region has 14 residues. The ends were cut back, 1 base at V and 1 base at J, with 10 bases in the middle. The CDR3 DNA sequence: TGTGCCTGGAGTGGAGGGTTAGGTAACTATGGCTACACCTTC. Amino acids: CAWSGGLGNYGYTF. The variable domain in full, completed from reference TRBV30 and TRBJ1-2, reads SQTIHQWPATLVQPVGSPLSLECTVEGTSNPNLYWYRQAAGRGLQLLFYSVGIGQISSEVPQNLSASRPQDRQFILSSKKLLLSDSGFYLCAWSGGLGNYGYTFGSGTRLTVV.

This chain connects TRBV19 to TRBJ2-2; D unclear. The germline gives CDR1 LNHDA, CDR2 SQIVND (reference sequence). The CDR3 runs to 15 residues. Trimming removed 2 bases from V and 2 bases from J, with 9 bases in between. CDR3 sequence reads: CASSISPQNTGELFF. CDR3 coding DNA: TGTGCCAGTAGTATATCTCCTCAAAACACCGGGGAGCTGTTTTTT.

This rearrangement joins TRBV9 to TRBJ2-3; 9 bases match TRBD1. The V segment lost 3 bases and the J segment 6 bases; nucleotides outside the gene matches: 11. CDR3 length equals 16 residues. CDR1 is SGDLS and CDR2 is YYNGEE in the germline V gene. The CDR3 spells CASSASTGGAADTQYF. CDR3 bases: TGTGCCAGCAGCGCCTCAACAGGGGGCGCAGCGGATACGCAGTATTTT. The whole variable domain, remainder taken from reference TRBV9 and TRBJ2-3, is DSGVTQTPKHLITATGQRVTLRCSPRSGDLSVYWYQQSLDQGLQFLIQYYNGEERAKGNILERFSAQQFPDLHSELNLSSLELGDSALYFCASSASTGGAADTQYFGPGTRLTVL.

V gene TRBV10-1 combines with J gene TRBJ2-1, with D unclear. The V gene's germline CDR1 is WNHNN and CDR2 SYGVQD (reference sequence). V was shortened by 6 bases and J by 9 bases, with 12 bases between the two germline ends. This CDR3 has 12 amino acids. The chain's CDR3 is CASRAQGGEQFF. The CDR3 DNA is TGCGCCAGCAGGGCCCAAGGCGGTGAGCAGTTCTTC.

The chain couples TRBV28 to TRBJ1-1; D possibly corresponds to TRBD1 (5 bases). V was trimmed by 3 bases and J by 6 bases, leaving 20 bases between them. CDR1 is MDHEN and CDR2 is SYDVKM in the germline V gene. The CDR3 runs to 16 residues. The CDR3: CASSLDTGYAMAEAFF. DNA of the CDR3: TGTGCCAGCAGTTTGGACACGGGATACGCTATGGCTGAAGCTTTCTTT.

The CDR3 loop is CASSGGQRDTQYF. The DNA for the CDR3 is TGTGCCAGCAGCGGGGGCCAACGGGATACGCAGTATTTT. J is TRBJ2-3 and V is TRBV7-3, with TRBD1 as a possible D gene (6 bases). This CDR3 spans 13 amino acids. Germline V lookup: CDR1 SGHTA, CDR2 FQGTGA. The V gene lost 5 bases and the J gene lost 6 bases, with 12 bases spanning the gap.

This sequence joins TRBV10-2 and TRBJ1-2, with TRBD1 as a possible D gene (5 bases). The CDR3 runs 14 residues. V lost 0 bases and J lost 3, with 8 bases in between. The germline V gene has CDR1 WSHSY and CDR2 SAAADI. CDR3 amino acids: CASSESGTDYGYTF. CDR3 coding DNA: TGCGCCAGCAGTGAGTCGGGGACGGACTATGGCTACACCTTC.

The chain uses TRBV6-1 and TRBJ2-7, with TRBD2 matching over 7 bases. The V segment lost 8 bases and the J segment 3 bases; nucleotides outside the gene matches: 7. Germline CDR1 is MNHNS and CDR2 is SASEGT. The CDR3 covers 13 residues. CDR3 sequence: CASRRGIYYEQYF. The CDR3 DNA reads TGTGCCAGCCGGCGGGGGATCTACTACGAGCAGTACTTC.

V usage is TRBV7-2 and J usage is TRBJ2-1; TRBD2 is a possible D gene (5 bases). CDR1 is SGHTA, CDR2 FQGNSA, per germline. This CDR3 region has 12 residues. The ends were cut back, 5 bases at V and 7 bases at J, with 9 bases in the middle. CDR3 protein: CASSKPGNEQFF. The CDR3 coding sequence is TGTGCCAGCAGCAAACCGGGAAATGAGCAGTTCTTC.

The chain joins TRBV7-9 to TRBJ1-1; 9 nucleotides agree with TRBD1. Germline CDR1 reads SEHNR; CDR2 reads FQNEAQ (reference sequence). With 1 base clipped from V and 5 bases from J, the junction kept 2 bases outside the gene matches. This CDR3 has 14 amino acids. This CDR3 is CASSLDRGLTEAFF. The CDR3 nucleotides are TGTGCCAGCAGCTTAGACAGGGGGCTTACTGAAGCTTTCTTT. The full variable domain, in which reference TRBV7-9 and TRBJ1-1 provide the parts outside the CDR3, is DTGVSQNPRHKITKRGQNVTFRCDPISEHNRLYWYRQTLGQGPEFLTYFQNEAQLEKSRLLSDRFSAERPKGSFSTLEIQRTEQGDSAMYLCASSLDRGLTEAFFGQGTRLTVV.

The CDR3 DNA reads as TGTGCCAGCAGCCACGACAGGTCCGGCTATGGCTACACCTTC. This gives the protein CASSHDRSGYGYTF. V usage is TRBV6-5 and J usage is TRBJ1-2, with a weak D call TRBD1 (6 bases). The CDR3 runs to 14 residues. CDR1 and CDR2 from the germline V gene are MNHEY and SVGAGI. Trimming pared 6 bases from V and 4 bases from J, leaving 15 bases between.

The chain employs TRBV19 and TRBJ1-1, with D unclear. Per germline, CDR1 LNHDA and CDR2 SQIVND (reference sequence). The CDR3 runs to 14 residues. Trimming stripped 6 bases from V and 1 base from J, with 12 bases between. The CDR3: CASSLWVRNTEAFF. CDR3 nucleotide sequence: TGTGCCAGTAGCCTTTGGGTACGGAACACTGAAGCTTTCTTT.

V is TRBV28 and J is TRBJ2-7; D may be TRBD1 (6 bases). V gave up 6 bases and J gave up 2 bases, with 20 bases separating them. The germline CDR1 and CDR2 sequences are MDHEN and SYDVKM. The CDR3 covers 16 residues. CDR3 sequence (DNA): TGTGCCAGCAGGCACCACTTACAGGGACCCACCTACGAGCAGTACTTC. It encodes CASRHHLQGPTYEQYF. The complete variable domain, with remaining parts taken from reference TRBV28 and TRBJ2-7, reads DVKVTQSSRYLVKRTGEKVFLECVQDMDHENMFWYRQDPGLGLRLIYFSYDVKMKEKGDIPEGYSVSREKKERFSLILESASTNQTSMYLCASRHHLQGPTYEQYFGPGTRLTVT.

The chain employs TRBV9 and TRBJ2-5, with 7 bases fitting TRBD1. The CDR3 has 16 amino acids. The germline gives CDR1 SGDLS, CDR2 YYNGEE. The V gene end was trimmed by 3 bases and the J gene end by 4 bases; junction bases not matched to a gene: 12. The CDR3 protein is CASSAETGLLGETQYF. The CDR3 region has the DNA TGTGCCAGCAGCGCGGAGACAGGGCTTTTGGGAGAGACCCAGTACTTC.

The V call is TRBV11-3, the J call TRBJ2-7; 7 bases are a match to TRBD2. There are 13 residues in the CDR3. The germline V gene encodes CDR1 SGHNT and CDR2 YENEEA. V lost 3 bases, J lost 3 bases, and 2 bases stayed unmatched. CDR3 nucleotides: TGTGCCAGCAGCTTGGGAGGGAACTACGAGCAGTACTTC. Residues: CASSLGGNYEQYF.

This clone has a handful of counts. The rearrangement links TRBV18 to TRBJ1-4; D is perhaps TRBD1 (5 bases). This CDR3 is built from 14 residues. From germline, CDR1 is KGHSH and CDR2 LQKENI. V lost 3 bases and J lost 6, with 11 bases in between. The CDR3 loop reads CASSPGGRYEKLFF. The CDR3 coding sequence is TGTGCCAGCTCACCGGGGGGGAGATATGAAAAACTGTTTTTT.

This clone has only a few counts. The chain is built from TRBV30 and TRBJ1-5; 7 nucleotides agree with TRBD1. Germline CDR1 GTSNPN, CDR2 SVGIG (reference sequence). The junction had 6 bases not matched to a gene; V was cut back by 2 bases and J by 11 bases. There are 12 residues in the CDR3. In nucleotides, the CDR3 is TGTGCCTGGAGTATCTCGACAGGGTCCCAGCATTTT. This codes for CAWSISTGSQHF.

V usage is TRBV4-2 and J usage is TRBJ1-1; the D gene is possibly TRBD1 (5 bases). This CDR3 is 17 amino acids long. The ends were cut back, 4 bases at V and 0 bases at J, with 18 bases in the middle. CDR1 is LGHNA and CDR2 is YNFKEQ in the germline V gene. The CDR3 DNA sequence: TGTGCCAGCAGCCCGACCGAGGGGATTGATCTGAACACTGAAGCTTTCTTT. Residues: CASSPTEGIDLNTEAFF.

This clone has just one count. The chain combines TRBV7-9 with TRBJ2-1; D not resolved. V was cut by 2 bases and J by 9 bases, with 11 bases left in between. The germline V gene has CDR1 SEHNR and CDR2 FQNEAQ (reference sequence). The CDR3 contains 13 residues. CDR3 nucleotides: TGTGCCAGCAGCTTATCTACGGTGGGTGAGCAGTTCTTC. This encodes CASSLSTVGEQFF. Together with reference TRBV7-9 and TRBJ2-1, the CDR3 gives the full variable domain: DTGVSQNPRHKITKRGQNVTFRCDPISEHNRLYWYRQTLGQGPEFLTYFQNEAQLEKSRLLSDRFSAERPKGSFSTLEIQRTEQGDSAMYLCASSLSTVGEQFFGPGTRLTVL.

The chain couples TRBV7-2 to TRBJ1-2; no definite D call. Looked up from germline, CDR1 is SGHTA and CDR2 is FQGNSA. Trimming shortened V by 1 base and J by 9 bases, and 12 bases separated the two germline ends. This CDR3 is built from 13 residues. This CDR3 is CASSLEPAWRYTF. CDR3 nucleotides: TGTGCCAGCAGCTTAGAACCGGCCTGGCGCTACACCTTC.